The clone carrying this T cell receptor (beta chain) was recorded many times. The antigen is unknown. Compared with germline, one end of the junction differs, possibly owing to a read error. CDR1 is MDHEN and CDR2 is SYDVKM in the germline V gene. The CDR3 has 15 residues. The bulk TCR libraries were made with methods described before and with listed TCR primers. In TCRdb, the PCR reads were re-called with MiXCR into one record per CDR3 protein. Here the sample spans roughly 300,000 distinct CDR3 sequences, roughly 24% being singletons. The sample originates from a study of molecular identifiers for immune sequencing clone quantification. Study results and caveats: Over 98% of effector molecules, but under 1% in naive cells, were held by clones with more than 20 RNA copies.

This receptor was obtained from a human donor in good health. Some libraries in this study had Jurkat cell RNA spiked in. Sequencing was carried out using naive CD8+ T cells from blood, with Jurkat cell RNA spiked in. Subset: FACS-sorted CD8+CD4-CCR7+CD45RA+ naive T cells. The V call is TRBV28, the J call TRBJ2-7, with 7 bases identical to TRBD1. The CDR3 DNA reads as TGTGCCAGCAGTTTATCGGGGACAGACTCCCACGAGCAGTACTTC. Translation: CASSLSGTDSHEQYF.